The 2 T cell receptor beta chains reported below all come from one sample, sequenced in a study of T cells in women clearing cervical HPV infection. Generated by immunoSEQ multiplex PCR, the TCRdb table keeps only in-frame clones and is missing some. This table lists some 40,000 clones. Sequenced material: blood buffy coat. These receptors were collected from a woman between 18 and 70 years old with a cervical HPV16 infection that either progressed to CIN3+ or cleared (not recorded which).

Judged by frequency, this clone is medium-sized. The observed sequence ends 3 residues before the CDR3 terminus, with the missing tail filled in from the germline J gene. This chain links TRBV20-1 with TRBJ1-2; 7 bases align to TRBD1. With 3 bases clipped from V and 6 bases from J, the junction kept 16 bases outside the gene matches. Germline V gives CDR1 DFQATT, CDR2 SNEGSKA (reference sequence). CDR3 length equals 16 residues. CDR3 region: CSASRPARQGSDGYTF. The sequenced CDR3 bases are TGCAGTGCTAGTCGGCCCGCAAGACAGGGCTCGGATGGC.

Notes on this clone: The read ends 3 residues shy of where the CDR3 ends; the end is completed using the germline J gene. The chain is built from TRBV6-1 and TRBJ2-7, with TRBD1 matching over 9 bases. The V gene's germline CDR1 is MNHNS and CDR2 SASEGT. The CDR3 covers 14 residues. J gave up 3 bases and V 4 bases, and 4 bases lay outside the gene matches. CDR3 in amino acids: CASSGGTGSYEQYF. The CDR3 bases that were read are TGTGCCAGCAGTGGCGGGACAGGGAGCTACGAG.